These 22 T cell receptor beta chains were all obtained from the same sample, sequenced in a study of CD8 T cells in ankylosing spondylitis. TCRdb reprocessed the 5' RACE reads with MiXCR, giving one entry per CDR3 protein. The repertoire consists of approximately 200,000 distinct CDR3 sequences, with roughly 13% occurring once and the leading ten covering about 17%. Input material: blood, either unsorted or a sorted T cell fraction (not recorded which). Source of these receptors: a male donor with ankylosing spondylitis or in good health (not recorded which).

This clonotype was counted only a few times. The rearrangement links TRBV12-3 or TRBV12-4 to TRBJ1-1; TRBD1 matches at 9 bases. The V and J ends lost 6 bases and 5 bases, in that order; junction bases with no gene match: 7. There are 14 residues in the CDR3. The CDR3 here is CASSPGTGWTEAFF. CDR3 bases: TGTGCCAGCAGCCCTGGGACAGGGTGGACTGAAGCTTTCTTT.

The V and J genes are TRBV29-1 and TRBJ1-2, with 10 positions matching TRBD1. The CDR3 extends over 12 amino acids. Trimming removed 6 bases from V and 10 bases from J; junction bases left unmatched: 8. Germline V CDR1 and CDR2: SQVTM, ANQGSEA. CDR3 residues: CSVGGTGDDYTF. CDR3 DNA sequence: TGCAGCGTCGGAGGGACAGGGGATGACTACACCTTC. Filled out from reference TRBV29-1 and TRBJ1-2, the complete variable domain reads SAVISQKPSRDICQRGTSLTIQCQVDSQVTMMFWYRQQPGQSLTLIATANQGSEATYESGFVIDKFPISRPNLTFSTLTVSNMSPEDSSIYLCSVGGTGDDYTFGSGTRLTVV.

This clonotype was counted a few times. This CDR3 reads CASSPFREGETTGELFF. The CDR3 DNA is TGTGCCAGCAGCCCCTTTCGGGAAGGGGAGACAACCGGGGAGCTGTTTTTT. This chain connects TRBV4-2 to TRBJ2-2; perhaps D is TRBD1 or TRBD2 (5 bases each). Trimming shortened V by 4 bases and J by 5 bases, and 20 bases separated the two germline ends. Germline V gene data show CDR1 as LGHNA and CDR2 as YNFKEQ. The CDR3 runs 17 residues.

This clonotype was observed a few times. This chain uses TRBV25-1 with TRBJ2-2, with a weak D call TRBD1 (6 bases). V lost 3 bases, J lost 0 bases, and 14 bases lay in between. There are 17 residues in the CDR3. Germline V gene lookup returns CDR1 MGHDK and CDR2 SYGVNS. Here the CDR3 reads CASSDSPGQPNTGELFF. The CDR3 DNA reads as TGTGCCAGCAGTGACTCACCCGGACAGCCGAACACCGGGGAGCTGTTTTTT.

This sequence joins TRBV27 and TRBJ2-7, with a tentative D call TRBD1 (6 bases). Germline CDR1 is MNHEY and CDR2 is SMNVEV (reference sequence). The CDR3 length is 13 residues. V shed 10 bases and J shed 6 bases, with 19 bases lying between them. CDR3 nucleotides: TGTGCCACCACACAGGGCCTAGGAGGCGAGCAGTACTTC. It is translated as CATTQGLGGEQYF.

The table lists this clonotype with many counts. The rearrangement joins TRBV12-3 or TRBV12-4 to TRBJ2-3; 10 bases agree with TRBD2. J was trimmed by 1 base and V by 7 bases; bases with no gene match: 5. There are 15 residues in the CDR3. The CDR3 DNA sequence: TGTGCCAGCAATGTCGGGACTAGCGGCACAGATACGCAGTATTTT. This translates into CASNVGTSGTDTQYF.

This clonotype was counted between two and nine times. V gene TRBV2 combines with J gene TRBJ2-7, with no clear D. Germline V lookup: CDR1 SNHLY, CDR2 FYNNEI. CDR3 length: 11 residues. V lost 7 bases and J lost 5, with 9 bases in between. In DNA, the CDR3 is TGTGCCAGCACGTGGGAAAACGAGCAGTACTTC. It translates to CASTWENEQYF.

The chain recombines TRBV19 with TRBJ2-7, with TRBD1 as a possible D gene (6 bases). V gave up 4 bases and J gave up 0 bases, with 10 bases separating them. The germline V gene encodes CDR1 LNHDA and CDR2 SQIVND (reference sequence). This CDR3 has 14 amino acids. The CDR3 reads CASSKDSHSYEQYF. The CDR3 nucleotides are TGTGCCAGTAGTAAGGACAGCCACTCCTACGAGCAGTACTTC. The variable domain in full, with the rest retrieved from reference TRBV19 and TRBJ2-7, is DGGITQSPKYLFRKEGQNVTLSCEQNLNHDAMYWYRQDPGQGLRLIYYSQIVNDFQKGDIAEGYSVSREKKESFPLTVTSAQKNPTAFYLCASSKDSHSYEQYFGPGTRLTVT.

The V and J genes are TRBV3-1 and TRBJ2-2, with D uncertain. The CDR3 consists of 15 residues. V was pared by 7 bases and J by 1 base, with 13 bases between. Germline loops: CDR1 LGHDT, CDR2 YNNKEL (reference sequence). The chain's CDR3 is CASNPRPGNTGELFF. CDR3 nucleotides: TGTGCCAGCAATCCCCGGCCAGGGAACACCGGGGAGCTGTTTTTT.

The J gene is TRBJ2-7, the V gene TRBV28; the D gene could be TRBD1 or TRBD2 (5 bases each). CDR3 size: 15 residues. Trimming took 6 bases from V and 6 from J, leaving 21 bases between them. The germline gives CDR1 MDHEN, CDR2 SYDVKM. CDR3: CASSFITGTDGEQYF. The CDR3 DNA follows: TGTGCCAGCAGCTTCATAACCGGGACCGACGGCGAGCAGTACTTC.

The chain recombines TRBV5-6 with TRBJ2-1; 11 nucleotides align to TRBD2. J gave up 5 bases and V 4 bases, and 8 bases lay outside the gene matches. Germline CDR1 and CDR2: SGHDT and YYEEEE. This CDR3 is built from 16 residues. The CDR3 coding sequence is TGTGCCAGCAGCCAACAAACTAGCGGGAGTAACAATGAGCAGTTCTTC. Amino acids: CASSQQTSGSNNEQFF.

This clonotype was seen a handful of times. CDR3 bases: TGCAGCGTTGAGGGTGGAGGCTACGAGCAGTACTTC. Translation: CSVEGGGYEQYF. The V gene is TRBV29-1, the J gene TRBJ2-7; weak D call: TRBD2 (5 bases). CDR3 length equals 12 residues. Per the germline V gene, CDR1 is SQVTM and CDR2 is ANQGSEA. Trimming shortened V by 3 bases and J by 3 bases, and 9 bases separated the two germline ends.

This clonotype was seen a handful of times. The chain combines TRBV7-9 with TRBJ2-1, with 8 bases aligning to TRBD2. This CDR3 contains 15 residues. Losses at the gene ends were 4 bases for V and 7 bases for J; bases not matched to a gene: 9. Per the germline V gene, CDR1 is SEHNR and CDR2 is FQNEAQ (reference sequence). CDR3: CASSSPAGAGNEQFF. The CDR3 DNA sequence: TGTGCCAGCAGCTCTCCAGCGGGGGCCGGGAATGAGCAGTTCTTC.

The rearrangement uses TRBV10-3 and TRBJ2-7, with D perhaps TRBD2 (6 bases). Looked up from germline, CDR1 is ENHRY and CDR2 is SYGVKD. This CDR3 contains 14 residues. The germline V and J ends were trimmed by 3 bases and 3 bases, with 12 bases remaining between them. CDR3 sequence (DNA): TGTGCCATCAGTGATAGTCAGACTAGCTACGAGCAGTACTTC. This sequence encodes CAISDSQTSYEQYF.

This clonotype turned up a few times. V gene TRBV5-1 combines with J gene TRBJ1-1, with D tentatively TRBD1 (6 bases). V was cut by 0 bases and J by 1 base, with 16 bases left in between. The germline V gene has CDR1 SGHRS and CDR2 YFSETQ. The length of the CDR3 is 17 residues. In DNA form, the CDR3 reads TGCGCCAGCAGCTTGGCGTCGGCAGGGGAAGCGAACACTGAAGCTTTCTTT. It encodes CASSLASAGEANTEAFF.

V is TRBV5-1 and J is TRBJ2-1; 8 bases line up with TRBD2. With 3 bases clipped from V and 6 bases from J, the junction kept 5 bases outside the gene matches. Germline V CDR1 and CDR2: SGHRS, YFSETQ. This CDR3 comprises 14 residues. The CDR3 DNA sequence: TGCGCCAGCAGCTGGGAGACTAGCGCCAATGAGCAGTTCTTC. Protein sequence: CASSWETSANEQFF.

This rearrangement joins TRBV4-1 to TRBJ2-5; D is uncertain. This CDR3 contains 15 residues. Germline-derived CDR1 and CDR2 are MGHRA and YSYEKL. Deletions cut 0 bases from V and 4 bases from J, with 12 bases between. This chain's CDR3 is CASSQEGIYGETQYF. The CDR3 nucleotides read TGCGCCAGCAGCCAAGAAGGGATATACGGAGAGACCCAGTACTTC.

The sample holds a few counts of this clonotype. The genes are TRBV12-3 or TRBV12-4 and TRBJ1-1; D remains unclear. Trimming cost V 5 bases and J 14 bases, with 9 bases left between them. This CDR3 region has 9 residues. The CDR3: CASSPFQFF. The DNA of the CDR3 is TGTGCCAGCAGTCCTTTTCAGTTCTTT.

CDR3: CASSAGLSETQYF. In DNA form, the CDR3 reads TGTGCCAGCAGCGCGGGACTATCAGAGACCCAGTACTTC. This chain joins TRBV7-2 and TRBJ2-5, with TRBD2 matching over 7 bases. The CDR3 is 13 residues long. Germline CDR1 SGHTA, CDR2 FQGNSA. V lost 5 bases, J lost 4 bases, and 4 bases stayed unmatched.

This clonotype appeared a single time. The rearrangement links TRBV7-6 to TRBJ2-7; 8 positions agree with TRBD1. V trimming: 5 bases; J trimming: 2 bases; junction bases outside the gene matches: 5. Germline loops: CDR1 SGHVS, CDR2 FNYEAQ. The CDR3 has 14 amino acids. The CDR3 nucleotides read TGTGCCAGCAGCCCCGACAGGGGCGCCTACGAGCAGTACTTC. Its translation: CASSPDRGAYEQYF.

This clonotype came up a few times. Germline and junction disagree at one end, which may indicate a read error. The genes are TRBV2 and TRBJ1-6; 8 bases align to TRBD1. Germline V CDR1 and CDR2: SNHLY, FYNNEI. The CDR3 runs 15 residues. CDR3: CASSEGQGNNSPLHF. The CDR3 nucleotides are TGTGCCAGCAGCGAAGGACAGGGTAATAATTCACCCCTCCACTTT.

The chain is built from TRBV12-3 or TRBV12-4 and TRBJ1-5, with D uncertain. This CDR3 spans 17 amino acids. V gave up 2 bases and J gave up 1 base, with 15 bases separating them. The CDR3 sequence is CASSLKDGVVSNQPQHF. The DNA of the CDR3 is TGTGCCAGCAGTTTAAAGGACGGGGTCGTCAGCAATCAGCCCCAGCATTTT.